The text below deals with one T cell receptor (beta chain). Germline-derived CDR1 and CDR2 are SGHKS and YYEKEE (reference sequence). This CDR3 region has 18 residues. The ends lost 4 bases at V and 1 base at J; junction bases unmatched: 15. The data were obtained in a study of OX40 agonist ivuxolimab in advanced cancers. Produced via immunoSEQ multiplex PCR; TCRdb's table is partial and in-frame only. The sample lists roughly 60,000 clones; around 88% were seen once. The receptor's source is an adult with an advanced solid tumor such as melanoma, head and neck, liver or kidney cancer. Sample: CD4+ or CD8+ T cells sorted from blood, taken in a trial of the OX40 agonist ivuxolimab. V is TRBV5-5 and J is TRBJ2-7; 9 bases align to TRBD1. CDR3 in amino acids: CASSVTPPGQGGSYEQYF. DNA of the CDR3: TGTGCCAGCAGCGTAACCCCGCCGGGACAGGGAGGATCCTACGAGCAGTACTTC.